The source of this TCR beta chain is a study of preoperative IRX-2 immunotherapy in early breast cancer (dated by TCRdb to about 2019). CDR3 length: 16 amino acids, cysteine to phenylalanine. Just the 48-base CDR3 DNA is kept, in frame starting at base 1. The germline V gene sets CDR1 to LGHNA and CDR2 to YSLEER. The V end gives up 0 bases and the J end 7 bases, leaving 6 bases in the junction not matched to a gene. What this sample's treatment or condition label stands for: preoperative locoregional IRX-2 cytokine immunotherapy. The samples were obtained from a phase Ib study in which preoperative, locoregional IRX-2 cytokine immunotherapy intended to prime immune responses was tested. The donors were early-stage breast cancer patients who were given IRX-2 prior to surgery. On this clone itself: It has no known antigen specificity. Base qualities are missing; no much larger clone stands one base away.

Receptors were amplified or captured by the immunoSEQ multiplex PCR assay. What TCRdb holds here is the immuneACCESS table cut down to in-frame rearrangements. Part of the clones is not present; checked against another copy, under half of the missing clones reflect an unresolved V gene, and the others are unexplained. For this sample there are roughly 25,000 clones; roughly nine tenths appear just once. Roughly 10% of the sample is taken by the ten largest. The sample in question was tumor tissue, obtained after IRX-2 immunotherapy. The TCR originated in a human donor with breast cancer. The chain is assembled from TRBV4-3 and TRBJ2-1; TRBD2 aligns with 10 central bases. The CDR3 corresponds to CASSQEQRGGWNEQFF. The DNA sequence follows: TGCGCCAGCAGCCAAGAACAGCGGGGGGGCTGGAATGAGCAGTTCTTC.